This T cell receptor (beta chain) comes out of a study of T cell changes during pregnancy in multiple sclerosis. This CDR3 spans 11 amino acids. Between the trimmed V and J ends, which lost 4 bases and 6 bases, there was a span of 7 bases. The V gene's germline CDR1 is SNHLY and CDR2 FYNNEI. Method: immunoSEQ multiplex PCR; TCRdb's copy keeps in-frame clones and lacks some. The sample lists 55,000 to 85,000 clones, around 90% occurring once. The specimen was CD4+ T cells from peripheral blood mononuclear cells, collected after pregnancy. The chain carries TRBV2 and TRBJ2-7, with D hard to call. The sequence derives from a female donor with multiple sclerosis, enrolled in a pregnancy study. CDR3 bases: TGTGCCAGCAGTGTCCGAGTCGAGCAGTACTTC. Encoded protein: CASSVRVEQYF.